The 19 T cell receptor beta chains below come from one sample, sequenced in a study of early T cells in non-severe SARS-CoV-2 infection. TCRdb re-analysed the 5' RACE reads in MiXCR, keeping a single row per CDR3 protein. The repertoire holds nearly 60,000 distinct CDR3 sequences, with roughly 12% as singletons. Sequencing was carried out using whole blood. The receptors were gathered from an adult who was a healthcare worker with PCR-confirmed SARS-CoV-2 infection or an uninfected control (not recorded which).

This rearrangement joins TRBV20-1 to TRBJ2-3; D might be TRBD2 (7 bases). The CDR3 is made up of 14 amino acids. Trimming removed 3 bases from V and 6 bases from J, with 16 bases in between. Per the germline V gene, CDR1 is DFQATT and CDR2 is SNEGSKA (reference sequence). The CDR3 here is CSASVRAGADTQYF. In DNA form, the CDR3 reads TGCAGTGCTAGTGTCCGGGCGGGGGCTGATACGCAGTATTTT.

The chain uses TRBV19 and TRBJ2-1; TRBD2 agrees at 10 bases. Germline loops: CDR1 LNHDA, CDR2 SQIVND (reference sequence). This CDR3 is built from 15 residues. The junction had 8 bases not matched to a gene; V was cut back by 5 bases and J by 7 bases. The CDR3 DNA reads TGTGCCAGTAGTGCAGCGGGAGGGGATCGGAATGAGCAGTTCTTC. It encodes CASSAAGGDRNEQFF.

This rearrangement joins TRBV2 to TRBJ1-6, with TRBD1 matching over 9 bases. The V gene end was trimmed by 8 bases and the J gene end by 2 bases; junction bases not matched to a gene: 4. CDR1 and CDR2 from the germline V gene are SNHLY and FYNNEI. The CDR3 is 15 amino acids. CDR3 loop: CASFGQGPYNSPLHF. In nucleotides, the CDR3 is TGTGCCAGCTTCGGACAGGGGCCCTATAATTCACCCCTCCACTTT.

This clonotype was counted a few times. CDR3 in DNA: TGCAGTGCTAGTCAGGGGGCCACCTACGAGCAGTACTTC. Translating gives CSASQGATYEQYF. V is TRBV20-1 and J is TRBJ2-7; 8 bases are a match to TRBD1. There are 13 residues in the CDR3. V was pared by 3 bases and J by 2 bases, with 3 bases of the junction left unmatched. Germline V CDR1 and CDR2: DFQATT, SNEGSKA (reference sequence).

This clonotype was observed a few times. The CDR3 region is CAIGGAYEQYF. The CDR3 nucleotides are TGTGCCATCGGGGGCGCCTACGAGCAGTACTTC. The rearrangement links TRBV10-3 to TRBJ2-7; TRBD1 might be the D (6 bases). Per the germline V gene, CDR1 is ENHRY and CDR2 is SYGVKD. This CDR3 region has 11 residues. Trimming cost V 8 bases and J 2 bases, with 7 bases left between them.

The chain is built from TRBV12-3 or TRBV12-4 and TRBJ2-2; D is unclear. Trimming shortened V by 3 bases and J by 1 base, and 9 bases separated the two germline ends. This CDR3 region has 15 residues. In DNA form, the CDR3 reads TGTGCCAGCAGTTTCTGGACGGGGAACACCGGGGAGCTGTTTTTT. Encoded protein: CASSFWTGNTGELFF.

V gene TRBV20-1 combines with J gene TRBJ2-7, with a weak D call TRBD2 (5 bases). The CDR3 has 15 residues. V was pared by 0 bases and J by 0 bases, with 12 bases between. Per germline, CDR1 DFQATT and CDR2 SNEGSKA (reference sequence). CDR3 loop: CSARDQASFSYEQYF. The CDR3 DNA is TGCAGTGCTAGAGATCAGGCTAGCTTCTCCTACGAGCAGTACTTC.

The J gene is TRBJ2-7, the V gene TRBV10-3; 11 bases are shared with TRBD1. Germline CDR1 is ENHRY and CDR2 is SYGVKD. The CDR3 is 16 residues long. The J segment lost 6 bases and the V segment lost 7 bases, leaving 14 bases of the junction unmatched. CDR3: CAITPSPGQGGSEQYF. The CDR3 DNA reads TGTGCCATCACCCCCTCCCCGGGACAGGGGGGAAGCGAGCAGTACTTC.

This clonotype came up a few times. Germline is not matched at one junction end, which may reflect a read error. V and J are TRBV29-1 and TRBJ2-6; possibly TRBD1 for D (5 bases). The germline V gene has CDR1 SQVTM and CDR2 ANQGSEA. There are 16 residues in the CDR3. The CDR3 nucleotides read TGCAGCGTTGAGTCGGACGTAAACTCTGGGGCCAACGTCCTGGCTTTC. Its protein product is CSVESDVNSGANVLAF.

V and J are TRBV29-1 and TRBJ2-5; TRBD1 or TRBD2 may be the D gene (6 bases each). Per germline, CDR1 SQVTM and CDR2 ANQGSEA. The CDR3 spans 12 residues. Trimming stripped 1 base from V and 4 bases from J, with 7 bases between. This CDR3 reads CSVEAGAETQYF. DNA for the CDR3: TGCAGCGTTGAAGCGGGGGCAGAGACCCAGTACTTC.

This chain joins TRBV28 and TRBJ2-2; D is tentatively TRBD1 or TRBD2 (5 bases each). The germline V gene encodes CDR1 MDHEN and CDR2 SYDVKM. CDR3 length: 17 residues. V lost 6 bases, J lost 4 bases, and 21 bases lay in between. The CDR3 nucleotides are TGTGCCAGCAGCCGATCGGGGCACGGGTATCGCACCGGGGAGCTGTTTTTT. As protein: CASSRSGHGYRTGELFF.

V is TRBV7-6 and J is TRBJ2-5; tentative D call: TRBD2 (5 bases). The CDR3 extends over 14 amino acids. Trimming stripped 4 bases from V and 2 bases from J, with 11 bases between. The germline V gene has CDR1 SGHVS and CDR2 FNYEAQ. The CDR3 spells CASSSAEGQETQYF. CDR3 bases: TGTGCCAGCAGCTCAGCCGAGGGTCAAGAGACCCAGTACTTC.

This clonotype was counted a few times. The J gene is TRBJ2-5, the V gene TRBV7-9; 11 nucleotides line up with TRBD1. From germline, CDR1 is SEHNR and CDR2 FQNEAQ (reference sequence). J was trimmed by 1 base and V by 6 bases; bases with no gene match: 4. The CDR3 totals 15 residues. Here the CDR3 DNA reads TGTGCCAGCAGAACGGACAGGGGGCGCCAAGAGACCCAGTACTTC. This encodes CASRTDRGRQETQYF.

The rearrangement links TRBV28 to TRBJ1-4; tentative D call: TRBD1 (5 bases). The CDR3 extends over 14 amino acids. V gave up 6 bases and J gave up 1 base, with 9 bases separating them. The germline CDR1 and CDR2 sequences are MDHEN and SYDVKM. This CDR3 is CASSPQETNEKLFF. CDR3 coding DNA: TGTGCCAGCAGCCCACAGGAAACTAATGAAAAACTGTTTTTT.

This clonotype was seen at least ten times. This chain connects TRBV6-4 to TRBJ2-3, with a weak D call TRBD1 (5 bases). The germline V gene has CDR1 MRHNA and CDR2 SNTAGT. This CDR3 has 15 amino acids. Trimming took off 8 bases at V and 2 bases at J, with 17 bases between the two ends. CDR3 DNA: TGTGCCAGCGGAAAGACAGACTCGGCCACAGATACGCAGTATTTT. Amino acid sequence: CASGKTDSATDTQYF.

This clonotype has more than one count but fewer than ten. V usage is TRBV18 and J usage is TRBJ1-2; 8 bases fit TRBD1. The CDR3 spans 14 residues. J lost 9 bases, V lost 3 bases, and 9 bases had no gene match. Germline values: CDR1 KGHSH, CDR2 LQKENI. The DNA of the CDR3 is TGTGCCAGCTCACCCCCTGGACAGGGAGGGAGCTACACCTTC. Translated: CASSPPGQGGSYTF.

The chain recombines TRBV5-1 with TRBJ2-3; 8 nucleotides agree with TRBD2. With 2 bases clipped from V and 4 bases from J, the junction kept 3 bases outside the gene matches. Germline V gene data show CDR1 as SGHRS and CDR2 as YFSETQ. The CDR3 runs 14 residues. CDR3 amino acids: CASSFSGTSDTQYF. CDR3 DNA: TGCGCCAGCAGCTTTAGCGGGACCTCAGATACGCAGTATTTT. Supplemented by reference TRBV5-1 and TRBJ2-3, the full variable domain reads KAGVTQTPRYLIKTRGQQVTLSCSPISGHRSVSWYQQTPGQGLQFLFEYFSETQRNKGNFPGRFSGRQFSNSRSEMNVSTLELGDSALYLCASSFSGTSDTQYFGPGTRLTVL.

In its sample, this clonotype was seen a few times. The chain combines TRBV28 with TRBJ1-2, with 8 nucleotides matching TRBD1. CDR3 length: 16 amino acids. Trimming took 3 bases from V and 6 from J; bases not matched to a gene: 12. The germline V gene encodes CDR1 MDHEN and CDR2 SYDVKM. The CDR3 protein is CASSFPGGQIGDGYTF. The CDR3, as DNA: TGTGCCAGCAGTTTCCCAGGGGGCCAGATCGGAGATGGCTACACCTTC.

This clonotype was detected many times. The rearrangement uses TRBV20-1 and TRBJ2-7; TRBD1 matches 10 bases. The CDR3 totals 14 residues. The trim removed 4 bases at V and 0 bases at J, leaving 3 bases unmatched. Germline CDR1 is DFQATT and CDR2 is SNEGSKA (reference sequence). This chain's CDR3 is CSANRDRGSYEQYF. DNA of the CDR3: TGCAGTGCTAACAGGGACAGGGGCTCCTACGAGCAGTACTTC.